This T cell receptor (beta chain) was sequenced during a study of control samples from healthy donors and cancer patients. Measured with immunoSEQ multiplex PCR; TCRdb has only the in-frame clones, and not every one. Here the sample spans about 85,000 clones, over 85% being singletons. The ends lost 0 bases at V and 2 bases at J; junction bases unmatched: 8. Germline CDR1 reads MGHRA; CDR2 reads YSYEKL. CDR3 length: 17 amino acids. Input material: blood. V is TRBV4-1 and J is TRBJ2-3; 7 nucleotides match TRBD1. The clonotype originates from a man aged 45-60 years in good health. Here the CDR3 DNA reads TGCGCCAGCAGCCAAGAGGGGGCAGGGGGTCCCACAGATACGCAGTATTTT. It is translated as CASSQEGAGGPTDTQYF.